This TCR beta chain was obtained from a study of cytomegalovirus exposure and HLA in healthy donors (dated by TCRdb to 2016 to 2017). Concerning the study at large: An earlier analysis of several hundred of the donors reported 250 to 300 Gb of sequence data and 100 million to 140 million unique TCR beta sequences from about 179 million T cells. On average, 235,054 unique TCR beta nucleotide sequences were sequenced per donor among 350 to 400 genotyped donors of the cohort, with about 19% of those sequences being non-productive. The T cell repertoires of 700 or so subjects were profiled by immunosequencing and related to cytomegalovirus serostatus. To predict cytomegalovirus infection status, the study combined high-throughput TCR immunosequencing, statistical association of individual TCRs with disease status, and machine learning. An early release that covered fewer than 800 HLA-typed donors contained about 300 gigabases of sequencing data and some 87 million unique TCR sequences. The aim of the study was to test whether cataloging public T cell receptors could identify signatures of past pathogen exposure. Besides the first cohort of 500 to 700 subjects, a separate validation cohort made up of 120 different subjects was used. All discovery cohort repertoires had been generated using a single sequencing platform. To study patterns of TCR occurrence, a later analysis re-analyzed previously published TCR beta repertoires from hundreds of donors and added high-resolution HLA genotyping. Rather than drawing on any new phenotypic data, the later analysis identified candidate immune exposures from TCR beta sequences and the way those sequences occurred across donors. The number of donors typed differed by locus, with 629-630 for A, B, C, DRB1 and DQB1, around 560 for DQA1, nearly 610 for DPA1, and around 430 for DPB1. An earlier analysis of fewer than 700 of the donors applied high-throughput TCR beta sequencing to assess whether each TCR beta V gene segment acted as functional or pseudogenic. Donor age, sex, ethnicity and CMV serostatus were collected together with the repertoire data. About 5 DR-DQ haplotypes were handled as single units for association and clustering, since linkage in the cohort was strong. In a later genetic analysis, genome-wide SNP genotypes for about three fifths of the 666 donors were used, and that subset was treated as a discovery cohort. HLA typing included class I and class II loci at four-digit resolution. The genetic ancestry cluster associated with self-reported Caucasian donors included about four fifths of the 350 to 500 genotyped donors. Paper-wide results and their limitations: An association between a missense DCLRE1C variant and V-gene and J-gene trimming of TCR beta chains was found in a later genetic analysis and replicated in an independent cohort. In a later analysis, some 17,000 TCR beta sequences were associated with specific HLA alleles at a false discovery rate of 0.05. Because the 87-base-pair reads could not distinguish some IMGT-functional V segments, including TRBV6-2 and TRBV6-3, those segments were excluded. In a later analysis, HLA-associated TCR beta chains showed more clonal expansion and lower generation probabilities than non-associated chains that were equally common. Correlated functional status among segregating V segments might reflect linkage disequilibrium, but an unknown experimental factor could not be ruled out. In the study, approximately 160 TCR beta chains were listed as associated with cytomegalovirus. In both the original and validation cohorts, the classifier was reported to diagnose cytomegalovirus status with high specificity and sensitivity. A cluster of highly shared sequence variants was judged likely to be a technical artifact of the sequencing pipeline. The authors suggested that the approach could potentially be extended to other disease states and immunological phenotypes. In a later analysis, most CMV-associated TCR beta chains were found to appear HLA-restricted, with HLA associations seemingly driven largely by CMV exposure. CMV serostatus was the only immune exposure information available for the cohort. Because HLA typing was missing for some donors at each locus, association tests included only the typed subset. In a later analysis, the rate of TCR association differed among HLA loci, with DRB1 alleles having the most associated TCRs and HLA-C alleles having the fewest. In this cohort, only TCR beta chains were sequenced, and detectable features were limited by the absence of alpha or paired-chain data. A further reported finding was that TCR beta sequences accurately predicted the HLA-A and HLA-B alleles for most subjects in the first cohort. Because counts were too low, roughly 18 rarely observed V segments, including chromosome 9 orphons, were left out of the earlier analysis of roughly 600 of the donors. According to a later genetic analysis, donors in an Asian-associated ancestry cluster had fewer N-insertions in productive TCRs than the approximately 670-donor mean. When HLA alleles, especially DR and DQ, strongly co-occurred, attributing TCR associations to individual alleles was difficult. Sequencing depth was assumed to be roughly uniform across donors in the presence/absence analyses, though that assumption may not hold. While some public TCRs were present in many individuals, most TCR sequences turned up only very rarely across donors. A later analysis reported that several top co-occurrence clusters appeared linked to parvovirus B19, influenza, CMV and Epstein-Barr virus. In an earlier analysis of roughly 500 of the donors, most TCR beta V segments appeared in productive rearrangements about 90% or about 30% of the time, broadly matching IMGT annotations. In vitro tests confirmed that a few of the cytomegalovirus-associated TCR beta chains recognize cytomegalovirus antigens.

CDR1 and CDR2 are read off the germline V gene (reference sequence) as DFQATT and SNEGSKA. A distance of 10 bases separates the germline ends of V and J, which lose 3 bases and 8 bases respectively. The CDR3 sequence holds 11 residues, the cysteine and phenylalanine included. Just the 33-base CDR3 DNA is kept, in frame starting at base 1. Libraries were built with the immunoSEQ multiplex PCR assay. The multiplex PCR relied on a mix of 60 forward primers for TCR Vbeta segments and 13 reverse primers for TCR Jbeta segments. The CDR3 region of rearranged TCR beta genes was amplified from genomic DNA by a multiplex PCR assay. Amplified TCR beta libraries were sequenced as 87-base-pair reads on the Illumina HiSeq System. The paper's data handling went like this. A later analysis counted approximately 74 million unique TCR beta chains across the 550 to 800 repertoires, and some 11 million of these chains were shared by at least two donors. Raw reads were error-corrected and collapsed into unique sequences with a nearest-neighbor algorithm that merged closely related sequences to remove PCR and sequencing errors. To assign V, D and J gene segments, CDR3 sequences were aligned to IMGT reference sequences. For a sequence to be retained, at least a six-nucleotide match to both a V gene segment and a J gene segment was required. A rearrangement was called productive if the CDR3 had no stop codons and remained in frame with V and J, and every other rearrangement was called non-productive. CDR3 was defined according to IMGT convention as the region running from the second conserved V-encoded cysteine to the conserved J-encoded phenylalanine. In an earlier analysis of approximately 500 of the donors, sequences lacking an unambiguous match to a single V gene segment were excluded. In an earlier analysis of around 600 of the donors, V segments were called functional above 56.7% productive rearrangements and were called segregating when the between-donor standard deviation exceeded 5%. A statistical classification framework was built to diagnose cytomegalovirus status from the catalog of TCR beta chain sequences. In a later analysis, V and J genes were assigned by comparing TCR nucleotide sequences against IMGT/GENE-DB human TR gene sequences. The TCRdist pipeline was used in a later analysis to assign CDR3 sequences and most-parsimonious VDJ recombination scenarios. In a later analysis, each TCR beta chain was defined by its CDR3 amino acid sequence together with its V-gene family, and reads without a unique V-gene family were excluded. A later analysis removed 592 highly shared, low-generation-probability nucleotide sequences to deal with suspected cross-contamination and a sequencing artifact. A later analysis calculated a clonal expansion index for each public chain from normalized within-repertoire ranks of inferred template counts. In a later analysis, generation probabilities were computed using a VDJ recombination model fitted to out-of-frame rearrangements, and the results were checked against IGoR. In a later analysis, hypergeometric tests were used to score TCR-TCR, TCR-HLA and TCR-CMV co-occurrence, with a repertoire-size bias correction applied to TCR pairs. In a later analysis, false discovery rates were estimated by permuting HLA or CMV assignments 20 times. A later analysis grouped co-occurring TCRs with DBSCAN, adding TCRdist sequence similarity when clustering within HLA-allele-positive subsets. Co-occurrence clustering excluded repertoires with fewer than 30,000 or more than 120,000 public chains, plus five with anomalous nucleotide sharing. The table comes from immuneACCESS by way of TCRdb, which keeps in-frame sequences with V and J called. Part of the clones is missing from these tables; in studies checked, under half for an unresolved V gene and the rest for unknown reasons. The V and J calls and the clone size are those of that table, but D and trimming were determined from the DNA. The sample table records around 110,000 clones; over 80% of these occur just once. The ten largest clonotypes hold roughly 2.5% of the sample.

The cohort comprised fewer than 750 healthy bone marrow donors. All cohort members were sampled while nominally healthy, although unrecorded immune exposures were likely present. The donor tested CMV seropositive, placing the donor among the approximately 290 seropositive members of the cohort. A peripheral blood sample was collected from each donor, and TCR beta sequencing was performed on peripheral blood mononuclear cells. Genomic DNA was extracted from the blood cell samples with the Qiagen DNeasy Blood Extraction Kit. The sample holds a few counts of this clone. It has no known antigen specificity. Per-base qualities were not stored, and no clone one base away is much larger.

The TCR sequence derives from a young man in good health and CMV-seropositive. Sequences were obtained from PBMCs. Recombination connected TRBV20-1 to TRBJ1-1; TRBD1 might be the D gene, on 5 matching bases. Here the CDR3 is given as CSASTGFEAFF. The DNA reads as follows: TGCAGTGCTAGCACAGGCTTCGAAGCTTTCTTT.